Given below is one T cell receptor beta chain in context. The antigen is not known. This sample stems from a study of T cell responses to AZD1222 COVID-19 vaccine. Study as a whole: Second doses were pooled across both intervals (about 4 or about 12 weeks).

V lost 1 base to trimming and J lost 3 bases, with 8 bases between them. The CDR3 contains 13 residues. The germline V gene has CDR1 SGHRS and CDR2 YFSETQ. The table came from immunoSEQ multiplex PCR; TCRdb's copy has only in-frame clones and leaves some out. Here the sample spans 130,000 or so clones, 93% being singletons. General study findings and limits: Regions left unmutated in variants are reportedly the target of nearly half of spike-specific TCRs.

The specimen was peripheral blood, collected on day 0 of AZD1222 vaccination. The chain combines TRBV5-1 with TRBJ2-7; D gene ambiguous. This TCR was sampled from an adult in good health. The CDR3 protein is CASSLRGDYEQYF. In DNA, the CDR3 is TGCGCCAGCAGCTTGCGAGGCGACTACGAGCAGTACTTC. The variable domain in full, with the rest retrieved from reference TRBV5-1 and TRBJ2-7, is KAGVTQTPRYLIKTRGQQVTLSCSPISGHRSVSWYQQTPGQGLQFLFEYFSETQRNKGNFPGRFSGRQFSNSRSEMNVSTLELGDSALYLCASSLRGDYEQYFGPGTRLTVT.